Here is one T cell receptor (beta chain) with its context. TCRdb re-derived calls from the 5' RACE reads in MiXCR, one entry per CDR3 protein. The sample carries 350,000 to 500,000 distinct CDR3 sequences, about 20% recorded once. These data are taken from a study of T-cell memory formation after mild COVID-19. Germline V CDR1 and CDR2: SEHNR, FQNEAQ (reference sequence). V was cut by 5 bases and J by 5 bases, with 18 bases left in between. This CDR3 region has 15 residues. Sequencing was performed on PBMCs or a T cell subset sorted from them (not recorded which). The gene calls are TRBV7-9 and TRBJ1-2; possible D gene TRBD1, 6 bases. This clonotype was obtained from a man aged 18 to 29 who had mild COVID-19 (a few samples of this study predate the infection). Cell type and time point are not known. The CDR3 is CASSLEGVARYGYTF. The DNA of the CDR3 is TGTGCCAGCAGCCTAGAGGGGGTCGCCCGGTATGGCTACACCTTC.